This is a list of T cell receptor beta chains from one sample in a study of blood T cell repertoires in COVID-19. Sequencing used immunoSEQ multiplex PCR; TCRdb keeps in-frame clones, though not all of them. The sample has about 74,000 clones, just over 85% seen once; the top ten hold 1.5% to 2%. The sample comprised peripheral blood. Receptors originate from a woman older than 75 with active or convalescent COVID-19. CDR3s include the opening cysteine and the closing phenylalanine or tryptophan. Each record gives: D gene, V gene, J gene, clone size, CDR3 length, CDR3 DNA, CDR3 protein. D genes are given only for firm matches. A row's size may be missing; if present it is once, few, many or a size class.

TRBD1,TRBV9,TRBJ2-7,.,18,TGTGCCAGCAGCGTAGCTACGGGGGCCGGGACAGGGGCCTACGAGCAGTACTTC,CASSVATGAGTGAYEQYF
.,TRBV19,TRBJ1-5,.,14,TGTGCCAGTAGTACACAGGGTTGGGCTCAGCCCCAGCATTTT,CASSTQGWAQPQHF
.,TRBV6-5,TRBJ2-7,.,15,TGTGCCAGCAGTTACTCGATTTCAGGGATCTACGAGCAGTACTTC,CASSYSISGIYEQYF
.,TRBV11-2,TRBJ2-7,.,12,TGTGCCAGCAGCTTGCGGAACTACGAGCAGTACTTC,CASSLRNYEQYF
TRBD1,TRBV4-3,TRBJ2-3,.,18,TGCGCCAGCAGCCAAAGGACAGGGGCGGTGGGGGGCACAGATACGCAGTATTTT,CASSQRTGAVGGTDTQYF
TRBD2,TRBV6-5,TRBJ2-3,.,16,TGTGCCAGCAGTTTGGAGCGGGGGCCTTTCACAGATACGCAGTATTTT,CASSLERGPFTDTQYF
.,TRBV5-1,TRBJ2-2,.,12,TGCGCCAGCAGTAGTTCCGCCGGGGAGCTGTTTTTT,CASSSSAGELFF
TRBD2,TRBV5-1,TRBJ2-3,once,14,TGCGCCAGCAGCCCGATCGGGGGGGGAGATACGCAGTATTTT,CASSPIGGGDTQYF
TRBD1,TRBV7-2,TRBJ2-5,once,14,TGTGCCAGCAGCTCCCCAGGGGGCGCGGAGACCCAGTACTTC,CASSSPGGAETQYF
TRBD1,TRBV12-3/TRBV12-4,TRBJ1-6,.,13,TGTGCCAGCAGCGTTCAGGGGGCGCGGTCTCTCCACTTT,CASSVQGARSLHF